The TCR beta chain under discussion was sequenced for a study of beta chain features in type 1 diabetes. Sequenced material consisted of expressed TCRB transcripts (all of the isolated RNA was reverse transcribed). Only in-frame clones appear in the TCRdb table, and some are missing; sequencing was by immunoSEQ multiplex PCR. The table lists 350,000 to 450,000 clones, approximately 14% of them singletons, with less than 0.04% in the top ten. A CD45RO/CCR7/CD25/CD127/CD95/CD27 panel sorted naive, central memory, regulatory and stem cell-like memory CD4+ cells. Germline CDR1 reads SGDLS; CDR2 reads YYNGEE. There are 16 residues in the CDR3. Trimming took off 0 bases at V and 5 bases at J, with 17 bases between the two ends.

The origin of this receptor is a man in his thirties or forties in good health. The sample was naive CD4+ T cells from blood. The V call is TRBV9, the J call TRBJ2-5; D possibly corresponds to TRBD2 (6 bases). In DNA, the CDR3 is TGTGCCAGCAGCGTAGAGGGCGCCTCCCGGGGGGAGACCCAGTACTTC. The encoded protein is CASSVEGASRGETQYF.